These 15 T cell receptor beta chains originate from one sample sequenced in a study of shared clonotypes between healthy human individuals. Naive-designated CD8 cells lacked CD45RO, were positively enriched for CCR7, and omitted terminally differentiated effector memory CD45RA+ cells. Clones were sequenced by immunoSEQ multiplex PCR, and TCRdb holds only the in-frame ones, with some missing. The sample holds about 2.1 million clones; just under 95% are singletons and the top ten take about 1.7%. Sequenced input: naive CD8+ T cells from PBMCs. Receptors originate from a man between 18 and 35 years old in good health. Some clones in this sample may be carry-over from other donors' samples.

This clone was counted once. The V and J genes are TRBV9 and TRBJ1-1; D is perhaps TRBD1 (6 bases). The length of the CDR3 is 14 residues. In germline, CDR1 is SGDLS, CDR2 YYNGEE. V shed 0 bases and J shed 4 bases, with 10 bases lying between them. As DNA, the CDR3 is TGTGCCAGCAGCGTAGTTGACAGGCCCACTGAAGCTTTCTTT. Amino acids: CASSVVDRPTEAFF.

The rearrangement uses TRBV27 and TRBJ1-1; TRBD1 aligns across 7 bases. The CDR3 has 14 residues. The germline V gene has CDR1 MNHEY and CDR2 SMNVEV (reference sequence). The ends lost 6 bases at V and 6 bases at J; junction bases unmatched: 10. The CDR3 DNA reads TGTGCCAGCAGATACACAGGGGCCGCCTCTGAAGCTTTCTTT. This codes for CASRYTGAASEAFF.

In the case of this clone: This sample includes further DNA sequences coding for the same CDR3. The rearrangement uses TRBV6-6 and TRBJ2-1; 9 nucleotides align to TRBD2. The CDR3 is 16 amino acids. V shed 6 bases, J shed 0 bases, and the junction held 6 bases outside the gene matches. Per the germline V gene, CDR1 is MNHNY and CDR2 is SVGAGI (reference sequence). In nucleotides, the CDR3 is TGTGCCAGCAGCTCGACTAGCGGTAGCTCCTACAATGAGCAGTTCTTC. Its translation is CASSSTSGSSYNEQFF.

The V and J genes are TRBV7-9 and TRBJ2-3, with 7 bases aligning to TRBD2. CDR3 length: 17 residues. V shed 10 bases, J shed 0 bases, and the junction held 16 bases outside the gene matches. Germline V CDR1 and CDR2: SEHNR, FQNEAQ (reference sequence). The CDR3, as DNA: TGTGCCACACCTATTCAGCGGGAAGACTCTAGCACAGATACGCAGTATTTT. It is translated as CATPIQREDSSTDTQYF.

The J gene is TRBJ2-1, the V gene TRBV15; 12 positions agree with TRBD2. Trimming at V came to 4 bases and at J to 1 base, leaving 8 bases not matched to a gene. The germline V gene encodes CDR1 LNHNV and CDR2 YYDKDF (reference sequence). The CDR3 is made up of 18 amino acids. CDR3: CATSTETSGRGSYNEQFF. The CDR3 DNA is TGTGCCACCAGCACCGAGACTAGCGGGAGAGGGTCCTACAATGAGCAGTTCTTC. Using reference TRBV15 and TRBJ2-1 for the parts outside the CDR3, the full variable domain is DAMVIQNPRYQVTQFGKPVTLSCSQTLNHNVMYWYQQKSSQAPKLLFHYYDKDFNNEADTPDNFQSRRPNTSFCFLDIRSPGLGDTAMYLCATSTETSGRGSYNEQFFGPGTRLTVL.

The rearrangement joins TRBV12-5 to TRBJ2-2, with D possibly matching TRBD2 (5 bases). Between the trimmed V and J ends, which lost 7 bases and 2 bases, there was a span of 8 bases. Germline CDR1 LGHNT, CDR2 FRNRAP. The CDR3 runs to 13 residues. The CDR3 DNA sequence: TGTGCTAGTGTGGGGAGCAACACCGGGGAGCTGTTTTTT. It encodes CASVGSNTGELFF. Full variable domain (missing parts from reference TRBV12-5 and TRBJ2-2): DARVTQTPRHKVTEMGQEVTMRCQPILGHNTVFWYRQTMMQGLELLAYFRNRAPLDDSGMPKDRFSAEMPDATLATLKIQPSEPRDSAVYFCASVGSNTGELFFGEGSRLTVL.

J is TRBJ1-3 and V is TRBV7-9, with D uncertain. The length of the CDR3 is 18 residues. Per germline, CDR1 SEHNR and CDR2 FQNEAQ (reference sequence). The V gene lost 1 base and the J gene lost 3 bases, with 19 bases spanning the gap. CDR3 in DNA: TGTGCCAGCAGCTTAGGTCAGCGGCCATCAGACTATGGAAACACCATATATTTT. It codes for CASSLGQRPSDYGNTIYF.

This chain links TRBV9 with TRBJ2-6; D remains unclear. Trimming left V 3 bases short and J 2 bases short, with 15 bases between. Germline CDR1 and CDR2: SGDLS and YYNGEE. This CDR3 spans 17 amino acids. This CDR3 is CASSGFLPSAGANVLTF. The CDR3 DNA reads as TGTGCCAGCAGCGGATTTCTCCCGTCTGCTGGGGCCAACGTCCTGACTTTC.

V usage is TRBV7-8 and J usage is TRBJ2-2; 10 bases fit TRBD2. Germline V CDR1 and CDR2: SGHVS, FQNEAQ. CDR3 size: 16 residues. V gave up 4 bases and J gave up 5 bases; unmatched junction bases: 7. CDR3 region: CASSSRAGGTTGELFF. The CDR3 bases are TGTGCCAGCAGCTCAAGAGCGGGAGGGACTACCGGGGAGCTGTTTTTT.

The CDR3: CASSPQGLAPTDTQYF. In DNA form, the CDR3 reads TGCGCCAGCAGCCCTCAGGGACTAGCGCCTACAGATACGCAGTATTTT. The rearrangement uses TRBV4-3 and TRBJ2-3; 10 bases are shared with TRBD2. Germline V gives CDR1 LGHNA, CDR2 YSLEER. V dropped 4 bases and J dropped 3; count of bases not matched to a gene: 7. The CDR3 runs to 16 residues.

The genes are TRBV28 and TRBJ2-7; tentative D call: TRBD1 (6 bases). Germline V CDR1 and CDR2: MDHEN, SYDVKM. Trimming removed 4 bases at V and 4 bases at J, with 17 bases between. CDR3 length equals 15 residues. The CDR3 spells CASSSDSTGLYEQYF. The CDR3 DNA reads as TGTGCCAGCAGTTCGGACAGCACTGGATTATACGAGCAGTACTTC. Drawing the rest from reference TRBV28 and TRBJ2-7, the complete variable domain is DVKVTQSSRYLVKRTGEKVFLECVQDMDHENMFWYRQDPGLGLRLIYFSYDVKMKEKGDIPEGYSVSREKKERFSLILESASTNQTSMYLCASSSDSTGLYEQYFGPGTRLTVT.

The chain is built from TRBV13 and TRBJ2-2; D is unclear. This CDR3 is 13 amino acids long. Trimming stripped 1 base from V and 5 bases from J, with 5 bases between. Germline V gives CDR1 PRHDT, CDR2 FYEKMQ (reference sequence). This CDR3 reads CASSLERTGELFF. The CDR3 DNA is TGTGCCAGCAGCTTAGAGAGGACCGGGGAGCTGTTTTTT. Full variable domain (missing parts from reference TRBV13 and TRBJ2-2): AAGVIQSPRHLIKEKRETATLKCYPIPRHDTVYWYQQGPGQDPQFLISFYEKMQSDKGSIPDRFSAQQFSDYHSELNMSSLELGDSALYFCASSLERTGELFFGEGSRLTVL.

The V call is TRBV7-8, the J call TRBJ2-1; maybe TRBD2 (6 bases). CDR1 and CDR2 (germline): SGHVS, FQNEAQ. V was clipped by 1 base and J by 1 base, with 14 bases between them. This CDR3 is 17 amino acids long. Written as DNA, the CDR3 is TGTGCCAGCAGCTTAGACCAGCGGGTCACATCCTACAATGAGCAGTTCTTC. Its protein is CASSLDQRVTSYNEQFF.

The V and J genes are TRBV7-9 and TRBJ2-7; D possibly corresponds to TRBD2 (6 bases). V was pared by 6 bases and J by 7 bases, with 13 bases between. Per the germline V gene, CDR1 is SEHNR and CDR2 is FQNEAQ (reference sequence). The CDR3 has 12 amino acids. The CDR3 loop reads CASRWTTGEQYF. DNA for the CDR3: TGTGCCAGCAGGTGGACTACTGGGGAGCAGTACTTC.

V is TRBV27 and J is TRBJ2-1; 9 bases fit TRBD1. This CDR3 has 16 residues. V lost 1 base to trimming and J lost 4 bases; unmatched junction nucleotides: 5. Looked up from germline, CDR1 is MNHEY and CDR2 is SMNVEV (reference sequence). The CDR3 here is CASSLFGTGKYNEQFF. The CDR3, as DNA: TGTGCCAGCAGTTTATTCGGGACAGGGAAATACAATGAGCAGTTCTTC.